Listed here are 12 T cell receptor beta chains from one sample, sequenced in a study of regulatory T cells in long-lasting Graves disease (dated by TCRdb to about 2021). The library relied on multiplex PCR. The data were produced on an Illumina HiSeq 4000. CDR3 regions were amplified by Arm-PCR with iRepertoire HTBI primers to construct TCR beta libraries. TCRdb trimmed the raw reads at Q25, called clones with MiXCR and kept productive beta chains. CDR3 protein duplicates are merged, each entry listing the most common genes and DNA. Within this sample are 500,000 to 700,000 distinct CDR3 sequences, with about 32% of them counted one time only. Of the sample, roughly 46% falls within the top ten clones. The sample's time point label is to be understood as: persistent/refractory GD, antithyroid drugs over 5 years with positive TRAb. RNA was extracted from PBMCs in TRIzol for both TCR sequencing and RNA sequencing.

The sequences come from peripheral blood mononuclear cells (PBMCs), collected when the disease was refractory, from a patient treated with antithyroid drugs. All receptors derive from a female donor with Graves disease.

Note on this clonotype: A much bigger clone sits one base away, suggesting this may be a read error. The chain recombines TRBV27 with TRBJ2-5; tentatively, D is TRBD1 or TRBD2 (6 bases each). Looked up from germline, CDR1 is MNHEY and CDR2 is SMNVEV (reference sequence). This CDR3 region has 15 residues. Here the CDR3 DNA reads TGTGCCGGCAGTTTAGGAGGGGGTCTTCAAGAGACCCAGTACTTC. Encoded protein: CAGSLGGGLQETQYF.

The chain has TRBV28 and TRBJ1-2; no clear D. Germline V gene lookup returns CDR1 MDHEN and CDR2 SYDVKM. The CDR3 sequence is 12 residues long. Trimming cost V 8 bases and J 14 bases, with 21 bases left between them. The CDR3 loop reads CASGRSEGVGTF. CDR3 DNA sequence: TGTGCCAGCGGGCGGAGTGAGGGAGTAGGTACCTTC.

The chain recombines TRBV5-6 with TRBJ2-2; D gene uncertain. This CDR3 is 15 amino acids long. Germline CDR1 is SGHDT and CDR2 is YYEEEE. Deletions cut 1 base from V and 5 bases from J, with 12 bases between. DNA of the CDR3: TGTGCCAGCAGCTTGTATCACTCGGGTACCGGGGAGCTGTTTTTT. It yields the protein CASSLYHSGTGELFF.

CDR3 region: CASKTSGSKGDQYF. CDR3 nucleotides: TGTGCCAGCAAGACTAGCGGGAGTAAAGGGGATCAGTACTTC. V usage is TRBV6-2 or TRBV6-3 and J usage is TRBJ2-4; 12 bases map to TRBD2. CDR1 and CDR2 from the germline V gene are MNHEY and SVGEGT. The CDR3 runs to 14 residues. Losses at the gene ends were 7 bases for V and 12 bases for J; bases not matched to a gene: 10.

The chain uses TRBV5-1 and TRBJ2-5; D call uncertain. The DNA end is more similar to TRBJ2-1, so the J call may be wrong. The CDR3 has 13 amino acids. Looked up from germline, CDR1 is SGHRS and CDR2 is YFSETQ. The CDR3 loop is CASSLVAYNEQFF. The CDR3 region has the DNA TGCGCCAGCAGCTTGGTTGCGTACAATGAGCAGTTCTTC.

The sample holds one count of this clonotype. A junction boundary mismatches the germline segment, possibly from a read error. The rearrangement joins TRBV4-1 to TRBJ1-1; D not resolved. CDR3 length: 11 residues. Germline V gene data show CDR1 as MGHRA and CDR2 as YSYEKL. CDR3 bases: TGCGCCATCAGCCAAGGTCACGGAGCTTTCTTT. Amino acid sequence: CAISQGHGAFF.

The chain's CDR3 is CSAREVTGRPYEQYF. As DNA, the CDR3 is TGCAGTGCTAGAGAAGTGACTGGCCGACCCTACGAGCAGTACTTC. The rearrangement joins TRBV20-1 to TRBJ2-7; D unresolved. The germline V gene has CDR1 DFQATT and CDR2 SNEGSKA (reference sequence). This CDR3 comprises 15 residues. V dropped 0 bases and J dropped 2 bases, with 14 bases sitting between them.

V and J are TRBV7-9 and TRBJ2-5; D not certain. Per the germline V gene, CDR1 is SEHNR and CDR2 is FQNEAQ (reference sequence). Between the trimmed V and J ends, which lost 4 bases and 5 bases, there was a span of 14 bases. CDR3 length equals 14 residues. The CDR3 region has the DNA TGTGCCAGCAGCTACCCTTCGCGAACGGAGACCCAGTACTTC. Translated: CASSYPSRTETQYF.

The chain uses TRBV19 and TRBJ1-1; D not certain. This CDR3 is 12 amino acids long. CDR1 is LNHDA, CDR2 SQIVND, per germline (reference sequence). Trimming stripped 8 bases from V and 1 base from J, with 8 bases between. CDR3 sequence reads: CASGYENTEAFF. CDR3 in DNA: TGTGCCAGTGGTTACGAGAACACTGAAGCTTTCTTT. Variable domain in full (rest from reference TRBV19 and TRBJ1-1): DGGITQSPKYLFRKEGQNVTLSCEQNLNHDAMYWYRQDPGQGLRLIYYSQIVNDFQKGDIAEGYSVSREKKESFPLTVTSAQKNPTAFYLCASGYENTEAFFGQGTRLTVV.

This clonotype was observed at least ten times. V gene TRBV12-3 or TRBV12-4 combines with J gene TRBJ2-7; 7 bases map to TRBD2. V lost 0 bases, J lost 3 bases, and 5 bases stayed unmatched. This CDR3 comprises 15 residues. The CDR3: CASSLAGGDVYEQYF. CDR3 nucleotides: TGTGCCAGCAGTTTAGCGGGAGGGGATGTCTACGAGCAGTACTTC.

This clonotype was seen a few times. The V call is TRBV7-9, the J call TRBJ1-5; 7 nucleotides match TRBD1. Germline V gene data show CDR1 as SEHNR and CDR2 as FQNEAQ (reference sequence). Germline trimming cut 5 bases from V and 8 bases from J; bases unmatched to any gene: 18. CDR3 length equals 17 residues. The CDR3 sequence is CASSPWEGALAGEPQHF. DNA of the CDR3: TGTGCCAGCAGCCCCTGGGAGGGGGCTCTCGCAGGGGAGCCCCAGCATTTT.

This clonotype was counted only a few times. The gene calls are TRBV7-2 and TRBJ1-1; D ambiguous. Germline CDR1 SGHTA, CDR2 FQGNSA. The CDR3 length is 14 residues. Trimming pared 4 bases from V and 1 base from J, leaving 10 bases between. In nucleotides, the CDR3 is TGTGCCAGCAGCTCAGAGTTCTCGAACACTGAAGCTTTCTTT. This sequence encodes CASSSEFSNTEAFF.